Each of the 20 T cell receptor beta chains below was sequenced from the same sample in a study of T cell repertoires in cytomegalovirus infection (dated by TCRdb to between 2017 and 2020). The sequencer listed for this sample is Illumina HiSeq 1500. In TCRdb, the public reads were trimmed at Q25 with fastp and aligned with MiXCR, with productive beta chains retained. Each record represents a unique CDR3 protein, reported with the most common genes and DNA among its rows. This sample holds about 450,000 distinct CDR3 sequences; roughly 30% were observed only once. Clones ranked in the top ten supply approximately 13% of the sample. Specimen: PBMCs. The receptor source for this set is a human donor in good health (CMV status not recorded). Some clones in this sample may be carry-over from other donors' samples.

The rearrangement joins TRBV19 to TRBJ2-5, with 10 bases aligning to TRBD1. Germline CDR1 is LNHDA and CDR2 is SQIVND (reference sequence). The CDR3 runs to 15 residues. Trimming cost V 3 bases and J 5 bases; bases outside gene matches: 6. The CDR3 loop reads CASSMGQGFLETQYF. DNA of the CDR3: TGTGCCAGTAGTATGGGACAGGGGTTTTTGGAGACCCAGTACTTC.

Only a few counts were recorded for this clonotype. The chain has TRBV6-2 or TRBV6-3 and TRBJ2-7; TRBD1 might be the D (7 bases). There are 16 residues in the CDR3. The V gene's germline CDR1 is MNHEY and CDR2 SVGEGT. V was pared by 3 bases and J by 5 bases, with 20 bases between. The CDR3 loop is CASSYLLQGGRDEQYF. Written as DNA, the CDR3 is TGTGCCAGCAGTTATCTCTTGCAGGGGGGCCGGGACGAGCAGTACTTC.

This clonotype was found a few times. This sequence joins TRBV3-1 and TRBJ2-5; 7 positions agree with TRBD1. J was trimmed by 1 base and V by 5 bases; bases with no gene match: 19. CDR1 and CDR2 (germline): LGHDT, YNNKEL (reference sequence). The CDR3 is 19 amino acids. CDR3 loop: CASSGPWTGRMKIQETQYF. The CDR3 bases are TGTGCCAGCAGCGGACCTTGGACAGGACGAATGAAGATCCAAGAGACCCAGTACTTC.

Only a few counts were recorded for this clonotype. The genes are TRBV7-6 and TRBJ2-3, with 13 bases lining up with TRBD2. This CDR3 has 15 amino acids. CDR1 is SGHVS, CDR2 FNYEAQ, per germline. V shed 5 bases and J 5 bases; nucleotides not matched to a gene: 4. The CDR3 protein is CASSTGLAGLDTQYF. The CDR3 nucleotides are TGTGCCAGCAGCACGGGACTAGCGGGGTTAGATACGCAGTATTTT. The full variable domain, with the rest looked up from reference TRBV7-6 and TRBJ2-3, is GAGVSQSPRYKVTKRGQDVALRCDPISGHVSLYWYRQALGQGPEFLTYFNYEAQQDKSGLPNDRFSAERPEGSISTLTIQRTEQRDSAMYRCASSTGLAGLDTQYFGPGTRLTVL.

At least ten counts were recorded for this clonotype. V is TRBV19 and J is TRBJ2-5; 12 bases fit TRBD2. CDR3 length equals 13 residues. With 10 bases clipped from V and 5 bases from J, the junction kept 5 bases outside the gene matches. Germline V lookup: CDR1 LNHDA, CDR2 SQIVND (reference sequence). This CDR3 is CATNGLAGETQYF. Here the CDR3 DNA reads TGTGCCACCAACGGACTAGCGGGGGAGACCCAGTACTTC. The variable domain in full, with the rest retrieved from reference TRBV19 and TRBJ2-5, is DGGITQSPKYLFRKEGQNVTLSCEQNLNHDAMYWYRQDPGQGLRLIYYSQIVNDFQKGDIAEGYSVSREKKESFPLTVTSAQKNPTAFYLCATNGLAGETQYFGPGTRLLVL.

The V and J genes are TRBV5-4 and TRBJ2-3, with TRBD2 identical over 10 bases. This CDR3 comprises 18 residues. The germline gives CDR1 SGHNT, CDR2 YYREEE (reference sequence). The ends lost 0 bases at V and 2 bases at J; junction bases unmatched: 9. The CDR3 DNA reads as TGTGCCAGCAGCTTGGGCTTGCCTCTAGCGGGGGACACAGATACGCAGTATTTT. This sequence encodes CASSLGLPLAGDTDTQYF.

This clonotype was seen more than once but under ten times. The V gene is TRBV19, the J gene TRBJ1-2; D is unclear. Germline CDR1 is LNHDA and CDR2 is SQIVND (reference sequence). Trimming took off 7 bases at V and 0 bases at J, with 9 bases between the two ends. CDR3 length equals 13 residues. The chain's CDR3 is CASIPRANYGYTF. CDR3 bases: TGTGCCAGTATCCCGAGGGCTAACTATGGCTACACCTTC.

The gene calls are TRBV7-8 and TRBJ2-2; TRBD1 aligns across 8 bases. J lost 7 bases, V lost 5 bases, and 9 bases had no gene match. Germline CDR1 SGHVS, CDR2 FQNEAQ. The CDR3 contains 15 residues. Here the CDR3 reads CASSGRQGYNGELFF. The CDR3 nucleotides are TGTGCCAGCAGCGGTCGACAGGGGTATAACGGGGAGCTGTTTTTT.

The rearrangement uses TRBV6-1 and TRBJ1-3, with D tentatively TRBD1 (5 bases). Germline assignment: CDR1 MNHNS and CDR2 SASEGT. This CDR3 has 17 residues. The V end lost 5 bases, the J end lost 3 bases, and 20 bases lay between the germline ends. This CDR3 reads CASSHGDVRKDGNTIYF. Here the CDR3 DNA reads TGTGCCAGCAGTCACGGGGACGTCCGGAAGGATGGAAACACCATATATTTT.

This chain connects TRBV4-1 to TRBJ2-5; TRBD2 aligns across 8 bases. The V gene's germline CDR1 is MGHRA and CDR2 YSYEKL. This CDR3 region has 17 residues. The junction had 11 bases not matched to a gene; V was cut back by 0 bases and J by 5 bases. The CDR3 nucleotides read TGCGCCAGCAGCCAAGAAGTCGGGGGGGGCCAGGCGGAGACCCAGTACTTC. Amino acid sequence: CASSQEVGGGQAETQYF.

This clonotype turned up a few times. The genes are TRBV5-4 and TRBJ2-5; the D is unclear. Between the trimmed V and J ends, which lost 0 bases and 1 base, there was a span of 10 bases. The CDR3 loop spans 15 amino acids. Germline V gives CDR1 SGHNT, CDR2 YYREEE (reference sequence). DNA for the CDR3: TGTGCCAGCAGCTTGGAAGTCCAGCCCCAAGAGACCCAGTACTTC. The encoded protein is CASSLEVQPQETQYF.

The chain employs TRBV4-2 and TRBJ2-3; D possibly matches TRBD1 or TRBD2 (6 bases each). Germline V gene data show CDR1 as LGHNA and CDR2 as YNFKEQ. Between the trimmed V and J ends, which lost 4 bases and 1 base, there was a span of 18 bases. CDR3 length: 17 amino acids. CDR3 loop: CASSLRPSRGGTDTQYF. CDR3 nucleotides: TGTGCCAGCAGCCTTCGTCCCTCGAGGGGGGGCACAGATACGCAGTATTTT.

The rearrangement links TRBV5-1 to TRBJ1-5; TRBD1 agrees at 10 bases. The CDR3 contains 15 residues. CDR1 SGHRS and CDR2 YFSETQ come from the germline V gene. Trimming cost V 4 bases and J 4 bases; bases outside gene matches: 5. The CDR3 coding sequence is TGCGCCAGCAGCATAGGGACAGGGGCTAATCAGCCCCAGCATTTT. Translated: CASSIGTGANQPQHF.

This clonotype was observed a handful of times. The chain links TRBV7-3 to TRBJ2-4, with 8 bases aligning to TRBD2. Germline V gives CDR1 SGHTA, CDR2 FQGTGA. V was pared by 4 bases and J by 6 bases, with 5 bases of the junction left unmatched. The CDR3 consists of 14 residues. The chain's CDR3 is CASSSRGGGNIQYF. CDR3 bases: TGTGCCAGCAGCTCCCGGGGGGGCGGAAACATTCAGTACTTC.

This clonotype was seen only a few times. V gene TRBV7-8 combines with J gene TRBJ2-3; D unresolved. Trimming removed 4 bases from V and 4 bases from J, with 12 bases in between. In germline, CDR1 is SGHVS, CDR2 FQNEAQ. This CDR3 spans 14 amino acids. In DNA form, the CDR3 reads TGTGCCAGCAGCTCCGTGCGTTGGGCAGATACGCAGTATTTT. Translating gives CASSSVRWADTQYF.

This clonotype came up many times. The gene calls are TRBV6-1 and TRBJ2-5, with D possibly matching TRBD1 (6 bases). Germline lookup yields CDR1 MNHNS and CDR2 SASEGT. The CDR3 has 14 amino acids. The V end lost 5 bases, the J end lost 2 bases, and 12 bases lay between the germline ends. Here the CDR3 DNA reads TGTGCCAGCAGTTCCAGGGGAACTCAAGAGACCCAGTACTTC. It encodes CASSSRGTQETQYF.

The V call is TRBV18, the J call TRBJ2-7; D gene ambiguous. Trimming stripped 3 bases from V and 7 bases from J, with 10 bases between. CDR3 size: 12 residues. Germline CDR1 reads KGHSH; CDR2 reads LQKENI. The DNA for the CDR3 is TGTGCCAGCTCACCGGGCCGCCTGGAGCAGTACTTC. It codes for CASSPGRLEQYF.

The chain carries TRBV2 and TRBJ1-1; no clear D. CDR1 and CDR2 from the germline V gene are SNHLY and FYNNEI. This CDR3 spans 11 amino acids. V shed 4 bases and J shed 10 bases, with 10 bases lying between them. CDR3 sequence: CASSVLLVAFF. The CDR3 coding sequence is TGTGCCAGCAGTGTTCTTCTGGTAGCTTTCTTT.

This clonotype is a singleton in its sample. Since a much larger clone is just one base distant, this may be a read error. The genes are TRBV7-2 and TRBJ2-5; D gene unclear. Germline loops: CDR1 SGHTA, CDR2 FQGNSA. The CDR3 is 13 amino acids. In nucleotides, the CDR3 is TGTGCCAGCATCTTAAGTCCCCAAGAGACCCAGTACTTC. Translating gives CASILSPQETQYF.

The rearrangement links TRBV7-4 to TRBJ2-3; TRBD1 aligns across 9 bases. The CDR3 runs 16 residues. Germline V gene data show CDR1 as SGHVT and CDR2 as SQSDAQ. V gave up 5 bases and J gave up 1 base; unmatched junction bases: 7. In nucleotides, the CDR3 is TGTGCCAGCAGCGCCCCGGGACAGGGACGCACAGATACGCAGTATTTT. Translation: CASSAPGQGRTDTQYF.